The 11 T cell receptor beta chains below all came from one sample that was sequenced in a study of preoperative IRX-2 immunotherapy in early breast cancer. As for treatment: preoperative locoregional IRX-2 cytokine immunotherapy. Using immunoSEQ multiplex PCR, the repertoire was profiled, and TCRdb retains in-frame clones only, with some absent. The profile shows 30,000 to 35,000 clones, about 95% of them singletons. Sample collection occurred from a patient treated with IRX-2 immunotherapy. The receptor set was obtained from a human donor with breast cancer.

This chain links TRBV28 with TRBJ1-5; D is perhaps TRBD1 (6 bases). CDR1 is MDHEN and CDR2 is SYDVKM in the germline V gene. The V end lost 8 bases, the J end lost 6 bases, and 11 bases lay between the germline ends. This CDR3 contains 12 residues. Here the CDR3 DNA reads TGTGCCAGCGTACAGGGACGTCAGCCCCAGCATTTT. It specifies CASVQGRQPQHF. The whole variable domain, remainder taken from reference TRBV28 and TRBJ1-5, is DVKVTQSSRYLVKRTGEKVFLECVQDMDHENMFWYRQDPGLGLRLIYFSYDVKMKEKGDIPEGYSVSREKKERFSLILESASTNQTSMYLCASVQGRQPQHFGDGTRLSIL.

The V call is TRBV28, the J call TRBJ1-2, with no clear D. CDR1 MDHEN and CDR2 SYDVKM come from the germline V gene. The CDR3 extends over 12 amino acids. V was clipped by 3 bases and J by 4 bases, with 6 bases between them. CDR3 protein: CASSLQGYGYTF. DNA for the CDR3: TGTGCCAGCAGTTTGCAAGGCTATGGCTACACCTTC.

As DNA, the CDR3 is TGTGCCAGCAGTGCAGAGGGAGTTATGCAGTACTTC. Residues: CASSAEGVMQYF. The rearrangement joins TRBV6-5 to TRBJ2-5, with D tentatively TRBD2 (5 bases). Germline V gene data show CDR1 as MNHEY and CDR2 as SVGAGI. The germline V and J ends were trimmed by 5 bases and 11 bases, with 15 bases remaining between them. The CDR3 loop spans 12 amino acids.

This sequence joins TRBV4-1 and TRBJ2-5; no definite D call. Trimming shortened V by 0 bases and J by 5 bases, and 22 bases separated the two germline ends. The CDR3 is made up of 18 amino acids. Germline CDR1 and CDR2: MGHRA and YSYEKL. CDR3 region: CASSQDPPAGPAGETQYF. CDR3 sequence (DNA): TGCGCCAGCAGCCAAGATCCACCGGCAGGCCCCGCTGGGGAGACCCAGTACTTC.

In nucleotides, the CDR3 is TGTGCCAGCAGCTTGGTGCCCCCGGAGTATGACTATGGCTACACCTTC. Translation gives CASSLVPPEYDYGYTF. This chain connects TRBV5-6 to TRBJ1-2; D remains unclear. The CDR3 has 16 amino acids. The V and J ends lost 0 bases and 3 bases respectively, with 15 bases between them. Germline V CDR1 and CDR2: SGHDT, YYEEEE.

The V gene is TRBV5-1, the J gene TRBJ1-2; a weak D match, TRBD1 (6 bases). Germline-derived CDR1 and CDR2 are SGHRS and YFSETQ. V was trimmed by 3 bases and J by 6 bases, leaving 15 bases between them. This CDR3 has 14 residues. CDR3 amino acids: CASSSDSPFDGYTF. The CDR3 bases are TGCGCCAGCAGCTCGGACAGCCCCTTCGATGGCTACACCTTC.

The chain combines TRBV5-1 with TRBJ2-3; 15 bases map to TRBD2. The CDR3 covers 21 residues. Germline V gene lookup returns CDR1 SGHRS and CDR2 YFSETQ. V gave up 2 bases and J gave up 3 bases; unmatched junction bases: 16. The CDR3 DNA sequence: TGCGCCAGCAGCTTCTACACTAAATGGACTAGCGGGAGGGTTGGGACAGATACGCAGTATTTT. Protein sequence: CASSFYTKWTSGRVGTDTQYF.

This chain links TRBV7-6 with TRBJ2-5; 11 bases line up with TRBD2. V was clipped by 1 base and J by 5 bases; unmatched bases: 9. The CDR3 consists of 17 residues. Germline-derived CDR1 and CDR2 are SGHVS and FNYEAQ. CDR3 nucleotide sequence: TGTGCCAGCAGCTTAGTCGCTAGCGGGGGGTTTCGGGAGACCCAGTACTTC. It translates to CASSLVASGGFRETQYF.

This chain uses TRBV6-5 with TRBJ2-7; D is undetermined. From germline, CDR1 is MNHEY and CDR2 SVGAGI. This CDR3 region has 13 residues. V was clipped by 2 bases and J by 2 bases, with 7 bases between them. This CDR3 is CASSYGRAYEQYF. CDR3 bases: TGTGCCAGCAGTTACGGCAGAGCCTACGAGCAGTACTTC.

CDR3 nucleotide sequence: TGTGCCAGCAGCGTAGGGGGGGGAATCTCCTACAATGAGCAGTTCTTC. Translating it yields CASSVGGGISYNEQFF. This chain links TRBV9 with TRBJ2-1; 7 bases agree with TRBD2. The CDR3 has 16 residues. Per germline, CDR1 SGDLS and CDR2 YYNGEE. After removal of 0 bases from V and 0 bases from J, the junction contained 3 bases not matched to a gene. The whole variable domain, remainder taken from reference TRBV9 and TRBJ2-1, is DSGVTQTPKHLITATGQRVTLRCSPRSGDLSVYWYQQSLDQGLQFLIQYYNGEERAKGNILERFSAQQFPDLHSELNLSSLELGDSALYFCASSVGGGISYNEQFFGPGTRLTVL.

This rearrangement joins TRBV7-9 to TRBJ2-7; D not resolved. This CDR3 contains 13 residues. Looked up from germline, CDR1 is SEHNR and CDR2 is FQNEAQ (reference sequence). The CDR3: CAGMALSSYEQYF. As DNA, the CDR3 is TGTGCGGGGATGGCTCTCAGCTCCTACGAGCAGTACTTC.